The TCR beta chain described here comes from a study of cytomegalovirus exposure and HLA in healthy donors. This PCR relied on a set of 60 Vbeta primers and 13 Jbeta primers. Sequencing used immunoSEQ multiplex PCR; TCRdb keeps in-frame clones, though not all of them. Among some 200,000 clones listed, approximately 79% were seen once. The CDR3 contains 14 residues. V was pared by 4 bases and J by 2 bases, with 4 bases of the junction left unmatched. Looked up from germline, CDR1 is PRHDT and CDR2 is FYEKMQ (reference sequence). The rearrangement uses TRBV13 and TRBJ1-2; the match to TRBD1 covers 7 bases. This receptor was taken from a girl between 10 and 17 years old in good health and CMV-seropositive. Sequencing used PBMCs. CDR3 sequence (DNA): TGTGCCAGCAGCTGGGGGACAGTAAACTATGGCTACACCTTC. This codes for CASSWGTVNYGYTF.